The TCR beta chain described here comes from a study of T cell repertoires in cytomegalovirus infection (dated by TCRdb to between 2019 and 2020). Some background on the complete study: Donor HLA type was relevant to the analysis, as public TCR beta signatures indicated carriage of CMV infection together with the matching HLA type. The paper's findings and limits, for the study overall: In both this cohort and an independent roughly 350-donor cohort, the cumulative frequency of public TCR beta family members distinguished carriers of CMV infection plus the relevant HLA type. The ex vivo response was dominated by HLA-C-restricted CMV-specific TCR beta clonotypes, which also provided the single most frequent clonotype in two of eight donors.

Sequencing used an Illumina HiSeq 1500. TCRdb passed the public sequencing reads through fastp at Q25 and MiXCR, retaining productive beta sequences. Each entry merges the rows of one CDR3 protein and shows their most common DNA and genes. A total of 250,000 or so distinct CDR3 sequences appear in this sample, approximately 9% of them only once. About 14% of the sample comes from the top ten. Reading from cysteine to phenylalanine, the CDR3 counts 16 amino acids. Left in the record is the CDR3 DNA by itself, 48 bases read in frame from the first base. CDR1 and CDR2 are drawn from the germline V gene: LGHNA, YNFKEQ. V loses 0 bases, J loses 5 bases, and the germline ends lie 14 bases apart. This clonotype was seen a few times. The antigen it binds to is not known. Base qualities are not at hand, and no much larger clone is one base apart.

The material sequenced was PBMCs. The receptor chain draws on TRBV4-2 and TRBJ1-5, and the D gene may be TRBD1, 5 bases matching. The clonotype comes from a human donor in good health (CMV status not recorded). Some clones in this sample may be carry-over from other donors' samples. The nucleotide sequence is TGTGCCAGCAGCCAAGATTCCGCCATGGGGGATCAGCCCCAGCATTTT. It specifies CASSQDSAMGDQPQHF.